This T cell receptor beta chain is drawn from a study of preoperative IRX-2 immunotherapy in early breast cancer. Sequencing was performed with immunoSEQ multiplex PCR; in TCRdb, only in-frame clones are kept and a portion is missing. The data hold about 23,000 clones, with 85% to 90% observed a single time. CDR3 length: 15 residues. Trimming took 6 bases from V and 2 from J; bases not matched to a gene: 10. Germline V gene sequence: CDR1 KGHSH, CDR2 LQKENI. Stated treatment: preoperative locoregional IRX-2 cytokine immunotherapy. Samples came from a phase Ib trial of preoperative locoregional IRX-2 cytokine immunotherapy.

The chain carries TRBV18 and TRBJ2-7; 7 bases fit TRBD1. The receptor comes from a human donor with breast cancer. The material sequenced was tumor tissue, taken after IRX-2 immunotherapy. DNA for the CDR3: TGTGCCAGCTCGAAAGGGACAGATAATACCTACGAGCAGTACTTC. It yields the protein CASSKGTDNTYEQYF. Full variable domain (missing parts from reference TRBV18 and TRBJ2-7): NAGVMQNPRHLVRRRGQEARLRCSPMKGHSHVYWYRQLPEEGLKFMVYLQKENIIDESGMPKERFSAEFPKEGPSILRIQQVVRGDSAAYFCASSKGTDNTYEQYFGPGTRLTVT.